This T cell receptor (beta chain) was obtained from a study of technical replicates of blood from a handful of donors. CDR1 and CDR2 (germline): SNHLY, FYNNEI. The V end lost 0 bases, the J end lost 7 bases, and 6 bases lay between the germline ends. The CDR3 loop spans 12 amino acids. TCRdb's table, derived via immunoSEQ multiplex PCR, lists solely in-frame clones and lacks some. Of 12,000 or so clones detected, roughly 85% appear once; the ten largest clones hold around 10%. This chain uses TRBV2 with TRBJ1-2; possibly TRBD1 for D (5 bases). This receptor was obtained from a human donor in good health. The specimen was PBMCs. DNA for the CDR3: TGTGCCAGCAGTGAAGCGGGGCCTGGCTACACCTTC. Its protein product is CASSEAGPGYTF.